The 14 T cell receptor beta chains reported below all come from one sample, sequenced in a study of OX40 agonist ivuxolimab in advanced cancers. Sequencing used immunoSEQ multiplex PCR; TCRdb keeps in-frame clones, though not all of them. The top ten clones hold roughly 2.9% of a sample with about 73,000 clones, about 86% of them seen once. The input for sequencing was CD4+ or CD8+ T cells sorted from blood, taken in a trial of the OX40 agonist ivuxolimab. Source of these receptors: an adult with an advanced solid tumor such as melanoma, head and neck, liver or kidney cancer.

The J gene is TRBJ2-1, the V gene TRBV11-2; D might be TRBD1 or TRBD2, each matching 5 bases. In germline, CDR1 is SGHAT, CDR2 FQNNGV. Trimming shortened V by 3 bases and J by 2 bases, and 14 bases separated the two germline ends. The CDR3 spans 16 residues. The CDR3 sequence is CASSFGAIGPYNEQFF. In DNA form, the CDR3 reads TGTGCCAGCAGCTTCGGGGCCATAGGGCCCTACAATGAGCAGTTCTTC.

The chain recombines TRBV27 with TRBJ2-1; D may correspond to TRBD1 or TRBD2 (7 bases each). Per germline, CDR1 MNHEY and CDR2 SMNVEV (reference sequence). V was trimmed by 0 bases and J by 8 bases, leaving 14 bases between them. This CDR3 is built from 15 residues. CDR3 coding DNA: TGTGCCAGCAGTTTATCCCAGGGGGGGGTGGATGAGCAGTTCTTC. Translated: CASSLSQGGVDEQFF.

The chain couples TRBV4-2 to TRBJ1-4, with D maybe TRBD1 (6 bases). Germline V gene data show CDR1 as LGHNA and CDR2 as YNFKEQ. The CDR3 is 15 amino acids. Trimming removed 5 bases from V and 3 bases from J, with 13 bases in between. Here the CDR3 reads CASSANRVPNEKLFF. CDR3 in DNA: TGTGCCAGCAGCGCTAACAGGGTACCTAATGAAAAACTGTTTTTT.

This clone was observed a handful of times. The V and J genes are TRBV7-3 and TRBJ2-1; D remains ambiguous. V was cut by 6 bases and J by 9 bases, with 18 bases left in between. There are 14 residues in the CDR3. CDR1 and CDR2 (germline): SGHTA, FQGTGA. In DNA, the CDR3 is TGTGCCAGCAGTCAGACCTCCACCTCCGGTGAGCAGTTCTTC. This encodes CASSQTSTSGEQFF.

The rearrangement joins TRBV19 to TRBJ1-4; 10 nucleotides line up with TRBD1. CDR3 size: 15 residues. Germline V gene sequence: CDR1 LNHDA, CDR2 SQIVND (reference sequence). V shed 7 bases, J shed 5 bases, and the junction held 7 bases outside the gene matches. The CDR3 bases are TGTGCCAGTAACACACCGGGACAGGGGAATGAAAAACTGTTTTTT. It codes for CASNTPGQGNEKLFF.

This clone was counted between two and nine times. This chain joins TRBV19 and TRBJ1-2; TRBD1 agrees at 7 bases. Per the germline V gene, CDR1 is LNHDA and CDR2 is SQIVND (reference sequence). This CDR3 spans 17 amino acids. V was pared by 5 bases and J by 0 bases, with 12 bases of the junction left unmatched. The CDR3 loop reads CASSFGRQGRTNYGYTF. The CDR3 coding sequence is TGTGCCAGTAGTTTCGGGAGACAGGGCCGGACTAACTATGGCTACACCTTC.

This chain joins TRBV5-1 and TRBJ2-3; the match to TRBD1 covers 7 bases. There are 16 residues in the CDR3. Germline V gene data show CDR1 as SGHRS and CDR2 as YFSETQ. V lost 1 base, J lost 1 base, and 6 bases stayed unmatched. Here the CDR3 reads CASSLSQGFGTDTQYF. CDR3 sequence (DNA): TGCGCCAGCAGCTTGTCACAGGGGTTCGGCACAGATACGCAGTATTTT.

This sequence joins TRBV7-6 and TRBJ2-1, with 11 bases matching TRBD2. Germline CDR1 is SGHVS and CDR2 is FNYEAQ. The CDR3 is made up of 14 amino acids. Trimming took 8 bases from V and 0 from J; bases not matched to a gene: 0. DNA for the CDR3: TGTGCCAGCGGACTAGCGGGCTCCTACAATGAGCAGTTCTTC. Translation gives CASGLAGSYNEQFF.

DNA for the CDR3: TGTGCCAGCAGCCCCAAGGGGGGGGCCCCATACAATGAGCAGTTCTTC. This encodes CASSPKGGAPYNEQFF. The J gene is TRBJ2-1, the V gene TRBV7-3, with D maybe TRBD2 (7 bases). Trimming took 5 bases from V and 4 from J, leaving 18 bases between them. Per the germline V gene, CDR1 is SGHTA and CDR2 is FQGTGA. This CDR3 is built from 16 residues.

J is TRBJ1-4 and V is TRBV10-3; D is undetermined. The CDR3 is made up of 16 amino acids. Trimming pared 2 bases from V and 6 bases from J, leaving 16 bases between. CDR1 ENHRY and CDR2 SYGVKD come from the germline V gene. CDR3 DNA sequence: TGTGCCATCAGTGAGACTGGAAACAAAGTGGATGAAAAACTGTTTTTT. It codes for CAISETGNKVDEKLFF.

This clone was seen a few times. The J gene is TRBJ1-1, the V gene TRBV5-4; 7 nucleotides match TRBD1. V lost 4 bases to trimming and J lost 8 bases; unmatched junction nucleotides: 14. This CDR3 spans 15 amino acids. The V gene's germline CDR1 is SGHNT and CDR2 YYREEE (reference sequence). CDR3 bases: TGTGCCAGCAGCACCGGGACAGCCGGCCCCCCGGAAGCTTTCTTT. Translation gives CASSTGTAGPPEAFF.

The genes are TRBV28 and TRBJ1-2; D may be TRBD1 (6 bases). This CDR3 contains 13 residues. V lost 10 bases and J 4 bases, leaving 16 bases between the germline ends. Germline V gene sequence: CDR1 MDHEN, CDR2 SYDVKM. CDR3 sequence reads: CATNTGTPYGYTF. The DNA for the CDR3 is TGTGCCACCAATACCGGGACACCCTATGGCTACACCTTC.

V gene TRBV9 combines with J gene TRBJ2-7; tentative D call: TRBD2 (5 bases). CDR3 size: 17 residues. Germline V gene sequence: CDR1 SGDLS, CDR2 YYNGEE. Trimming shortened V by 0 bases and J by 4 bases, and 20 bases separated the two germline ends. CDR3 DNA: TGTGCCAGCAGCGTAGGGGGTAGCGCGCTAGGAAATTACGAGCAGTACTTC. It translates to CASSVGGSALGNYEQYF.

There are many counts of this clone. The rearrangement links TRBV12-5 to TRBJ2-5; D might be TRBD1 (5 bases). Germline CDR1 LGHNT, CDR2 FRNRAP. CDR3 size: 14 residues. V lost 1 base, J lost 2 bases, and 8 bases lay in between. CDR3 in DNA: TGTGCTAGTGGTTTGGGGACATATCAAGAGACCCAGTACTTC. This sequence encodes CASGLGTYQETQYF.